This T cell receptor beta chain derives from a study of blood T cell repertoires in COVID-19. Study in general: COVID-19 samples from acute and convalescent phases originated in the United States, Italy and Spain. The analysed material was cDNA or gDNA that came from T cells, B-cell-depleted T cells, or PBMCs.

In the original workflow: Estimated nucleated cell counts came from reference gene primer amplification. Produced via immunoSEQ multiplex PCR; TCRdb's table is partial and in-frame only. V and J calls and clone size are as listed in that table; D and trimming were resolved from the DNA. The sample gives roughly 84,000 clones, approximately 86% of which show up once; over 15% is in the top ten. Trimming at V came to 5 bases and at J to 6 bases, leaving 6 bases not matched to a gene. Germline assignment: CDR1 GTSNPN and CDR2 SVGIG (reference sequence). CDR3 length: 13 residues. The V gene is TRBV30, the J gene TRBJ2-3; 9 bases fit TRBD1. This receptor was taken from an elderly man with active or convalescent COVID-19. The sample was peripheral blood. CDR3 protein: CAWSRDRDDTQYF. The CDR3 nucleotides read TGTGCCTGGTCCCGGGACAGGGACGATACGCAGTATTTT.